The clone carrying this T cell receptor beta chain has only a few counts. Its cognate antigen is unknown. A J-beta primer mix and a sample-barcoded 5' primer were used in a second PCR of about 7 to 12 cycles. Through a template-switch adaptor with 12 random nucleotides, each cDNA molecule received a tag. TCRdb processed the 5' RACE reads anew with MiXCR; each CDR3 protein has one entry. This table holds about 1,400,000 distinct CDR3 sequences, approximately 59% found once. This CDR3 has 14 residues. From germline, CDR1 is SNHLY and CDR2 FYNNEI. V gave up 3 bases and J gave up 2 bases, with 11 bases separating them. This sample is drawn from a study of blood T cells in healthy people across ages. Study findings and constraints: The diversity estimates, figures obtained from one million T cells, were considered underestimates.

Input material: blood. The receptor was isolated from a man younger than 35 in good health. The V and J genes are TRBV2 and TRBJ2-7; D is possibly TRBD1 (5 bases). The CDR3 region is CASSDPGLAYEQYF. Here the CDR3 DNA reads TGTGCCAGCAGTGATCCAGGGCTAGCCTACGAGCAGTACTTC. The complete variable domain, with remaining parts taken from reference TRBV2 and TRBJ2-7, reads EPEVTQTPSHQVTQMGQEVILRCVPISNHLYFYWYRQILGQKVEFLVSFYNNEISEKSEIFDDQFSVERPDGSNFTLKIRSTKLEDSAMYFCASSDPGLAYEQYFGPGTRLTVT.